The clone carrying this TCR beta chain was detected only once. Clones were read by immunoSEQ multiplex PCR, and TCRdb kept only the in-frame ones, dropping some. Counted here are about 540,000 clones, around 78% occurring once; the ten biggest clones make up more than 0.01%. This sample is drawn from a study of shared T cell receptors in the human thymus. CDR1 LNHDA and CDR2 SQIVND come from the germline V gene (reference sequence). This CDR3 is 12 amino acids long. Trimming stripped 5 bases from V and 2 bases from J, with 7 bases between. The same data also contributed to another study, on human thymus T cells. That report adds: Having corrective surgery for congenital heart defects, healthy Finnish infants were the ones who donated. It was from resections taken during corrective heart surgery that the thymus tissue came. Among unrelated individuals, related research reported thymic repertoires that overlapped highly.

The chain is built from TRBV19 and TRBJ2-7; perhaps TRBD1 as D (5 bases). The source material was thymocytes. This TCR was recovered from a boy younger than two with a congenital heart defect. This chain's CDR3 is CASSGAAYEQYF. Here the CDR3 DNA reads TGTGCCAGTAGTGGGGCCGCCTACGAGCAGTACTTC. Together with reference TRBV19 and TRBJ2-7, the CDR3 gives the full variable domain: DGGITQSPKYLFRKEGQNVTLSCEQNLNHDAMYWYRQDPGQGLRLIYYSQIVNDFQKGDIAEGYSVSREKKESFPLTVTSAQKNPTAFYLCASSGAAYEQYFGPGTRLTVT.